This T cell receptor beta chain was sequenced in a study of cytomegalovirus exposure and HLA in healthy donors. In germline, CDR1 is SGHNT, CDR2 YYREEE (reference sequence). The CDR3 runs 14 residues. Trimming removed 0 bases from V and 5 bases from J, with 11 bases in between. In this sample, this clone turned up once. The PCR had 60 Vbeta and 13 Jbeta primers. Profiling relied on immunoSEQ multiplex PCR, and the TCRdb table lists in-frame clones only, not all of them. Among 120,000 to 150,000 clones listed, 70% to 75% were seen once. Sequenced sample: PBMCs. The chain links TRBV5-4 to TRBJ2-5; a possible D gene is TRBD2 (6 bases). The clonotype originates from a woman aged 25-40 years in good health and CMV-seronegative. The CDR3 sequence: CASSLGSAGETQYF. CDR3 coding DNA: TGTGCCAGCAGCTTGGGCTCGGCGGGGGAGACCCAGTACTTC.